Shown below are 32 T cell receptor beta chains from a single sample sequenced in a study of T cell repertoires in cytomegalovirus infection. One entry per CDR3 protein, called by TCRdb with MiXCR from the reads. Of around 450,000 distinct CDR3 sequences in the sample, about 33% were seen once. The sequenced sample was PBMCs. The receptors here all came from a human donor in good health (CMV status not recorded). Some clones in this sample may be carry-over from other donors' samples.

This clonotype has a handful of counts. This chain uses TRBV18 with TRBJ2-2; D tentatively reads TRBD1 or TRBD2 (6 bases each). The CDR3 contains 15 residues. Germline assignment: CDR1 KGHSH and CDR2 LQKENI. V dropped 0 bases and J dropped 5 bases, with 10 bases sitting between them. CDR3 sequence: CASSPPPGATGELFF. The CDR3 bases are TGTGCCAGCTCACCACCGCCGGGGGCGACCGGGGAGCTGTTTTTT.

This clonotype was picked up a small number of times. V is TRBV20-1 and J is TRBJ2-1; the D gene is possibly TRBD1 (6 bases). The CDR3 is 14 residues long. Trimming shortened V by 6 bases and J by 2 bases, and 14 bases separated the two germline ends. Germline CDR1 and CDR2: DFQATT and SNEGSKA (reference sequence). The CDR3 spells CSASTGSPYNEQFF. The CDR3 DNA is TGCAGTGCGTCGACAGGTTCCCCCTACAATGAGCAGTTCTTC.

This clonotype appeared a few times. The genes are TRBV7-2 and TRBJ2-7; a possible D gene is TRBD1 (7 bases). Germline values: CDR1 SGHTA, CDR2 FQGNSA. The CDR3 sequence is 15 residues long. Trimming took off 5 bases at V and 3 bases at J, with 17 bases between the two ends. CDR3 sequence (DNA): TGTGCCAGCAGCGCGGGGACAGTGGGGTACTACGAGCAGTACTTC. Translation: CASSAGTVGYYEQYF.

This clonotype was observed a few times. This rearrangement joins TRBV6-1 to TRBJ1-6; possible D gene TRBD1, 6 bases. The CDR3 loop spans 15 amino acids. Germline lookup yields CDR1 MNHNS and CDR2 SASEGT. Trimming shortened V by 6 bases and J by 6 bases, and 15 bases separated the two germline ends. The CDR3 nucleotides read TGTGCCAGCAGGCAGGGGCCCGGGCGTAATTCACCCCTCCACTTT. Its protein product is CASRQGPGRNSPLHF.

The chain uses TRBV7-6 and TRBJ2-1; 13 bases line up with TRBD2. CDR3 length: 17 amino acids. Trimming cost V 5 bases and J 1 base; bases outside gene matches: 5. CDR1 SGHVS and CDR2 FNYEAQ come from the germline V gene. Here the CDR3 reads CASSKTSGGISYNEQFF. CDR3 bases: TGTGCCAGCAGCAAGACTAGCGGGGGGATTTCCTACAATGAGCAGTTCTTC. The variable domain in full, with the rest retrieved from reference TRBV7-6 and TRBJ2-1, is GAGVSQSPRYKVTKRGQDVALRCDPISGHVSLYWYRQALGQGPEFLTYFNYEAQQDKSGLPNDRFSAERPEGSISTLTIQRTEQRDSAMYRCASSKTSGGISYNEQFFGPGTRLTVL.

This clonotype was picked up a small number of times. The chain recombines TRBV7-9 with TRBJ2-7; D could derive from TRBD1 or TRBD2 (6 bases each). Between the trimmed V and J ends, which lost 5 bases and 3 bases, there was a span of 17 bases. Per the germline V gene, CDR1 is SEHNR and CDR2 is FQNEAQ (reference sequence). The CDR3 has 15 residues. For the CDR3, the DNA is TGTGCCAGCAGCAGGGGGGCAGGGAAAGGCTACGAGCAGTACTTC. This sequence encodes CASSRGAGKGYEQYF. Together with reference TRBV7-9 and TRBJ2-7, the CDR3 gives the full variable domain: DTGVSQNPRHKITKRGQNVTFRCDPISEHNRLYWYRQTLGQGPEFLTYFQNEAQLEKSRLLSDRFSAERPKGSFSTLEIQRTEQGDSAMYLCASSRGAGKGYEQYFGPGTRLTVT.

With regard to this clonotype: This may be a read error, as it is one base from a much larger clone. The chain has TRBV6-5 and TRBJ2-1; 8 nucleotides line up with TRBD1. Germline lookup yields CDR1 MNHEY and CDR2 SVGAGI. There are 15 residues in the CDR3. The CDR3 nucleotides read TGTGCCCGCAGCCCGGACAGGGAATCCTACAATGAGCAGTTCTTC. Its translation: CARSPDRESYNEQFF.

Notes on this clonotype: An end of the junction differs from the germline gene, which may be a read error. CDR3 nucleotide sequence: TGTGCCAGCATCTTAGAGGGACTCAATCAGCCCCAGCATTTT. This sequence encodes CASILEGLNQPQHF. The V gene is TRBV7-9, the J gene TRBJ1-5; D is perhaps TRBD1 (5 bases). CDR1 and CDR2 from the germline V gene are SEHNR and FQNEAQ (reference sequence). The CDR3 consists of 14 residues.

In the case of this clonotype: It is likely a read error, because the conserved phenylalanine at the end of the CDR3 is missing. The chain employs TRBV19 and TRBJ2-7; 8 nucleotides line up with TRBD1. This CDR3 spans 15 amino acids. J was trimmed by 6 bases and V by 3 bases; bases with no gene match: 10. Per the germline V gene, CDR1 is LNHDA and CDR2 is SQIVND (reference sequence). The CDR3 DNA reads as TGTGCCAGTAGTATCAAGACCGGGACAGGAATCGAGCAGTACTTA. Protein sequence: CASSIKTGTGIEQYL.

The rearrangement uses TRBV13 and TRBJ1-2, with 8 bases lining up with TRBD1. CDR3 length: 15 amino acids. The V gene end was trimmed by 5 bases and the J gene end by 4 bases; junction bases not matched to a gene: 9. Per germline, CDR1 PRHDT and CDR2 FYEKMQ (reference sequence). CDR3 region: CASSNSGTGGYGYTF. The CDR3 DNA follows: TGTGCCAGCAGCAACTCCGGGACAGGAGGCTATGGCTACACCTTC.

The CDR3 region is CASSSETGTFGSPLHF. The CDR3 nucleotides are TGTGCCAGCAGCTCGGAGACAGGCACGTTTGGTTCACCCCTCCACTTT. The chain is built from TRBV7-9 and TRBJ1-6, with D possibly TRBD1 on 6 matching bases. Germline CDR1 SEHNR, CDR2 FQNEAQ (reference sequence). The CDR3 has 16 residues. With 4 bases removed from V and 9 bases from J, the gap between germline ends came to 19 bases.

This clonotype has at least ten counts. The chain recombines TRBV7-6 with TRBJ1-6; D ambiguous. Germline V gene data show CDR1 as SGHVS and CDR2 as FNYEAQ. The CDR3 covers 16 residues. Trimming left V 6 bases short and J 4 bases short, with 16 bases between. The CDR3 loop is CASRRGPGDYNSPLHF. DNA of the CDR3: TGTGCCAGCAGAAGAGGGCCAGGCGATTATAATTCACCCCTCCACTTT.

The gene calls are TRBV20-1 and TRBJ2-3; unclear D gene. The CDR3 consists of 12 residues. The germline V and J ends were trimmed by 1 base and 3 bases, with 5 bases remaining between them. Per germline, CDR1 DFQATT and CDR2 SNEGSKA (reference sequence). The CDR3: CSARASTDTQYF. In nucleotides, the CDR3 is TGCAGTGCTAGAGCGTCGACAGATACGCAGTATTTT.

The chain uses TRBV19 and TRBJ2-2, with D unresolved. Germline V CDR1 and CDR2: LNHDA, SQIVND (reference sequence). V was cut by 7 bases and J by 3 bases, with 15 bases left in between. The length of the CDR3 is 15 residues. The CDR3 reads CASTEDGRYTGELFF. The DNA of the CDR3 is TGTGCCAGTACCGAGGATGGCAGATACACCGGGGAGCTGTTTTTT.

This chain links TRBV12-3 or TRBV12-4 with TRBJ2-5; D uncertain. The CDR3 has 13 amino acids. With 3 bases removed from V and 1 base from J, the gap between germline ends came to 6 bases. CDR3 sequence: CASSLVIQETQYF. As DNA, the CDR3 is TGTGCCAGCAGTTTGGTCATCCAAGAGACCCAGTACTTC.

The chain is built from TRBV18 and TRBJ2-2; D not certain. CDR3 length: 14 residues. Germline CDR1 is KGHSH and CDR2 is LQKENI. Trimming cost V 7 bases and J 2 bases, with 11 bases left between them. The CDR3 nucleotides read TGTGCCAGCTTCGCCAGTTTAAACACCGGGGAGCTGTTTTTT. Residues: CASFASLNTGELFF.

The rearrangement links TRBV19 to TRBJ2-3, with 9 bases aligning to TRBD2. The V gene end was trimmed by 1 base and the J gene end by 1 base; junction bases not matched to a gene: 0. The CDR3 consists of 15 residues. Germline V lookup: CDR1 LNHDA, CDR2 SQIVND (reference sequence). The CDR3 spells CASSIGTSGTDTQYF. For the CDR3, the DNA is TGTGCCAGTAGTATAGGGACTAGCGGCACAGATACGCAGTATTTT.

This clonotype was recorded a few times. V gene TRBV12-3 or TRBV12-4 combines with J gene TRBJ2-1; D possibly corresponds to TRBD2 (6 bases). With 7 bases removed from V and 7 bases from J, the gap between germline ends came to 11 bases. The CDR3 is 12 amino acids. The CDR3 sequence: CASTGTENEQFF. As DNA, the CDR3 is TGTGCCAGCACCGGGACTGAGAATGAGCAGTTCTTC.

This rearrangement joins TRBV2 to TRBJ2-4; D may be TRBD2 (6 bases). CDR3 length: 15 residues. Germline CDR1 and CDR2: SNHLY and FYNNEI. The germline V and J ends were trimmed by 3 bases and 0 bases, with 9 bases remaining between them. In nucleotides, the CDR3 is TGTGCCAGCAGTGACGGGAGCCTAGCCAAAAACATTCAGTACTTC. Translating it yields CASSDGSLAKNIQYF.

The chain carries TRBV6-1 and TRBJ2-1; 11 nucleotides match TRBD1. Germline V gene lookup returns CDR1 MNHNS and CDR2 SASEGT. The CDR3 has 14 amino acids. V dropped 6 bases and J dropped 10; count of bases not matched to a gene: 8. The CDR3 DNA reads TGTGCCAGCAGCGGGACAGGGGGAGGGGAGGAGCAGTTCTTC. Translated: CASSGTGGGEEQFF.

This clonotype was found a few times. CDR3 DNA: TGTGCCAGCAGCAAGACTAGCGGGCAAGAGACCCAGTACTTC. It specifies CASSKTSGQETQYF. J is TRBJ2-5 and V is TRBV7-9, with 10 nucleotides matching TRBD2. Germline V CDR1 and CDR2: SEHNR, FQNEAQ (reference sequence). The CDR3 contains 14 residues. V was pared by 5 bases and J by 2 bases, with 2 bases of the junction left unmatched.

In this sample, this clonotype turned up once. The chain couples TRBV5-1 to TRBJ1-1; 7 bases agree with TRBD1. Trimming cost V 1 base and J 5 bases; bases outside gene matches: 5. CDR1 is SGHRS and CDR2 is YFSETQ in the germline V gene. The CDR3 is made up of 14 amino acids. The CDR3 DNA follows: TGCGCCAGCAGCTTGACAGGGGATAGAACTGAAGCTTTCTTT. Translated, it gives CASSLTGDRTEAFF.

The chain couples TRBV6-1 to TRBJ1-1; D is uncertain. Germline lookup yields CDR1 MNHNS and CDR2 SASEGT. The V and J ends lost 6 bases and 0 bases respectively, with 14 bases between them. The CDR3 contains 15 residues. The CDR3 nucleotides are TGTGCCAGCAGCCCCGCTGGACTGATGAACACTGAAGCTTTCTTT. Its translation is CASSPAGLMNTEAFF.

The chain is built from TRBV5-1 and TRBJ1-1; TRBD1 matches at 7 bases. This CDR3 is built from 15 residues. V gave up 2 bases and J gave up 1 base; unmatched junction bases: 5. Germline-derived CDR1 and CDR2 are SGHRS and YFSETQ. The CDR3 nucleotides read TGCGCCAGCAGCTTACTGGGACAGCCGAACACTGAAGCTTTCTTT. It is translated as CASSLLGQPNTEAFF.

The chain recombines TRBV19 with TRBJ2-5; 10 bases agree with TRBD2. The V segment lost 9 bases and the J segment 1 base; nucleotides outside the gene matches: 8. Germline CDR1 is LNHDA and CDR2 is SQIVND (reference sequence). The CDR3 spans 15 residues. The CDR3 DNA reads TGTGCCAGCGCCCTTAGCGGGGGGACCCAAGAGACCCAGTACTTC. This gives the protein CASALSGGTQETQYF. Combining the CDR3 with reference TRBV19 and TRBJ2-5 gives the whole variable domain DGGITQSPKYLFRKEGQNVTLSCEQNLNHDAMYWYRQDPGQGLRLIYYSQIVNDFQKGDIAEGYSVSREKKESFPLTVTSAQKNPTAFYLCASALSGGTQETQYFGPGTRLLVL.

V usage is TRBV9 and J usage is TRBJ2-1; perhaps D is TRBD1 or TRBD2 (5 bases each). The CDR3 totals 15 residues. The germline V gene encodes CDR1 SGDLS and CDR2 YYNGEE. The V and J ends lost 5 bases and 5 bases respectively, with 17 bases between them. As DNA, the CDR3 is TGTGCCAGCAGTAAGGGACCTCCAGTTAACAATGAGCAGTTCTTC. It encodes CASSKGPPVNNEQFF. The whole variable domain, remainder taken from reference TRBV9 and TRBJ2-1, is DSGVTQTPKHLITATGQRVTLRCSPRSGDLSVYWYQQSLDQGLQFLIQYYNGEERAKGNILERFSAQQFPDLHSELNLSSLELGDSALYFCASSKGPPVNNEQFFGPGTRLTVL.

This clonotype was picked up a small number of times. The genes are TRBV7-2 and TRBJ1-5; possibly TRBD1 for D (5 bases). CDR1 and CDR2 from the germline V gene are SGHTA and FQGNSA. The V end lost 3 bases, the J end lost 5 bases, and 11 bases lay between the germline ends. The CDR3 totals 14 residues. DNA for the CDR3: TGTGCCAGCAGCTTGAGCAGGGATCATCAGCCCCAGCATTTT. This sequence encodes CASSLSRDHQPQHF.

This chain uses TRBV5-4 with TRBJ2-1, with 8 bases matching TRBD2. Germline V CDR1 and CDR2: SGHNT, YYREEE (reference sequence). This CDR3 is built from 19 residues. V trimming: 4 bases; J trimming: 8 bases; junction bases outside the gene matches: 23. CDR3 sequence (DNA): TGTGCCAGCAGCCCCGGGGGGGCGGGGGGCCATCCCTCCTCCCATGAGCAGTTCTTC. Protein sequence: CASSPGGAGGHPSSHEQFF.

This rearrangement joins TRBV4-3 to TRBJ2-7; tentative D call: TRBD1 (6 bases). Germline CDR1 reads LGHNA; CDR2 reads YSLEER. The V gene lost 0 bases and the J gene lost 3 bases, with 12 bases spanning the gap. This CDR3 comprises 15 residues. This CDR3 is CASSQDRQGSYEQYF. The CDR3 DNA is TGCGCCAGCAGCCAAGATCGCCAGGGGAGCTACGAGCAGTACTTC.

There are a few counts of this clonotype. The chain joins TRBV12-3 or TRBV12-4 to TRBJ2-7; D may be TRBD1 (6 bases). V was pared by 2 bases and J by 6 bases, with 14 bases between. The CDR3 runs to 14 residues. CDR3 DNA: TGTGCCAGCAGTTTACAACAGGGTCAGGGCGAGCAGTACTTC. The encoded protein is CASSLQQGQGEQYF.

This clonotype showed up just a few times. The rearrangement links TRBV7-2 to TRBJ2-2; unclear D gene. This CDR3 comprises 15 residues. Per germline, CDR1 SGHTA and CDR2 FQGNSA. Deletions cut 5 bases from V and 5 bases from J, with 15 bases between. The CDR3 DNA is TGTGCCAGCAGCCCCCTGCCAAATCTTACCGGGGAGCTGTTTTTT. This gives the protein CASSPLPNLTGELFF. Combining the CDR3 with reference TRBV7-2 and TRBJ2-2 gives the whole variable domain GAGVSQSPSNKVTEKGKDVELRCDPISGHTALYWYRQSLGQGLEFLIYFQGNSAPDKSGLPSDRFSAERTGGSVSTLTIQRTQQEDSAVYLCASSPLPNLTGELFFGEGSRLTVL.

This clonotype was counted between two and nine times. V usage is TRBV6-5 and J usage is TRBJ1-4; D is possibly TRBD1 (6 bases). CDR1 is MNHEY, CDR2 SVGAGI, per germline. The CDR3 runs to 16 residues. V was trimmed by 6 bases and J by 8 bases, leaving 22 bases between them. Here the CDR3 DNA reads TGTGCCAGCAGCGGAACGATCGGACAGAGTGCCGAAAAACTGTTTTTT. Translated: CASSGTIGQSAEKLFF.